This TCR beta chain was observed in a study of beta chain features in type 1 diabetes (dated by TCRdb to the late 2010s). Context from the whole study: Mean age, gender distribution, total cell number and subset yield were not different between patients and healthy donors. A total of roughly 110 million sorted cells were examined across all samples, and the number of cells per subset was strongly correlated with RNA yield. In the study, recently diagnosed type 1 diabetes patients and matched healthy donors were compared on the TCRB repertoires of their sorted circulating CD4+ T cell subsets. Regulatory and stem cell-like memory subsets were obtained from only 8 patients and roughly eight healthy donors, while naive and central memory subsets were obtained from all 30 or so donors.

From each donor, a single peripheral blood sample of about 100 mL on average was drawn into heparinised tubes. Using a panel that included CD45RO, CCR7, CD25, CD127, CD95 and CD27, naive, central memory, regulatory and stem cell-like memory CD4+ T cells were sorted on a BD FACSAria II. Purity was above 95% for every sorted population. PBMCs were isolated right away by Lymphoprep density gradient centrifugation and were stained directly, without culture. To minimize batch effects, samples were stained and sorted in pairs, one healthy donor with one patient per experiment. This clone was counted a few times. No antigen is known for it. Per-base quality was not reported, and no clone a single base away is much larger than it. The entire amount of isolated RNA was reverse transcribed using the High Capacity cDNA Reverse Transcription Kit, so the sequenced TCRB transcripts were expressed ones. Naive, central memory and regulatory T cell samples underwent deep immunoSEQ sequencing, averaging roughly 3.5 million total reads per sample. Sorted cells were lysed in RLT buffer, and RNA was extracted using DNase-treated RNeasy Micro or Mini kits according to cell number. To prevent cross-contamination, each cell subset was processed individually, whereas patient and healthy donor samples were processed jointly. TCRB sequences were amplified from cDNA with the immunoSEQ multiplex PCR, producing 87-bp fragments spanning the CDR3 region. Amplicons were sequenced on the Illumina HiSeq platform. From the authors' description of their analysis: Synthetic template baselines were used to correct PCR bias computationally, reads within Hamming distance 2 were collapsed, and singletons that could not be merged were discarded. By aligning reads against IMGT, V, D and J genes, CDR3 length, and insertions or deletions at six rearrangement sites were assigned. Clonotype counts were normalized to sorted cell number within each subset before computing true diversity and Gini coefficients with the tcR R package. The overlap coefficient, calculated on TCRB nucleotide sequences, was used to measure repertoire sharing. Out-of-frame TCRB sequences from naive cells were analyzed to stand in for the pre-selection repertoire. TCRdb provides this immuneACCESS table in a form limited to in-frame rearrangements. Some clones are lacking; in checked studies, under half of them reflect an unresolved V gene, and why the rest are absent is not known. The V and J calls and clone size are taken from that table; D and trimming were inferred from the DNA. The table for this sample lists hundreds of thousands of clones; approximately 10% of them were counted only once. Jointly, the top ten make up about 0.015% of the sample.

Findings and caveats that apply to the study as a whole: Because cDNA was sequenced instead of genomic DNA, highly expressing activated cells could be over-represented, though the groups showed no difference in activation or CD3 levels. The naive, central memory and regulatory TCRB repertoires appeared to resemble one another more closely among patients than among healthy donors. PCR might favor shorter templates, but patient and control samples were amplified and corrected together, so any skew would affect both groups equally. Patients with type 1 diabetes made fewer insertions and deleted more nucleotides at VDJ recombination sites, implying thymic rearrangement abnormalities. A moderate but significant shortening of TCRB CDR3 length was observed in type 1 diabetes patients in all four CD4+ subsets. Because small numbers of individuals were included in the HLA sub-analyses, any influence of HLA type on TCRB rearrangement was left unresolved.

The sample was naive CD4+ T cells from blood. The cell subset or site label here, explained by the study, means: true naive CD4+ T cells. This receptor was identified in a woman aged 25 to 39 in good health.

Here is the DNA: TGTGCCAGCAGACTAGCGGGAGGTTACGAGCAGTACTTC. It is translated as CASRLAGGYEQYF. Recombination connected TRBV27 to TRBJ2-7; the central 12 bases match TRBD2. The germline V gene (reference sequence) provides CDR1 MNHEY and CDR2 SMNVEV. The V end gives up 6 bases and the J end 4 bases, leaving 1 base in the junction not matched to a gene. Inclusive of the bounding cysteine and phenylalanine, the CDR3 is 13 residues long. Only the CDR3 portion is preserved as DNA: 39 bases, with reading frame beginning at the first base.